These T cell receptor beta chains were read from a single sample in a study of shared T cell receptors in the human thymus. The data were produced by immunoSEQ multiplex PCR, yet TCRdb's version contains in-frame clones alone and is incomplete. Altogether about 660,000 clones are present, 87% being singletons, with the ten largest covering over 0.008%. This same sample was also part of a study on human thymus T cells.

Sequenced sample: thymocytes. The source is a boy younger than two with a congenital heart defect. Each CDR3 is given without its conserved first and last residue. A D gene is named only where the DNA matches it firmly. Clone size is stated in some rows and not others, as once, few, many or a class when expanded.

j_call	d_call	clone_size	v_call	cdr3_length	cdr3_aa
TRBJ2-1	TRBD2	NA	TRBV10-3	14	AISAPSTSGFDEQF
TRBJ2-2	TRBD1	once	TRBV7-8	11	ASGTGNTGELF
TRBJ2-7	TRBD1	NA	TRBV28	11	ATQTGLLYEQY
TRBJ2-3	NA	NA	TRBV4-1	13	ASSQEARDTDTQY
TRBJ2-3	TRBD2	NA	TRBV19	16	ASSIKASGRWGTDTQY
TRBJ2-7	NA	NA	TRBV30	11	AWSVHSSYEQY
TRBJ1-1	NA	few	TRBV7-2	14	ASSFFPWRKNTEAF
TRBJ2-1	NA	NA	TRBV6-5	14	ASSYLAGGRDNEQF
TRBJ2-4	NA	NA	TRBV25-1	14	ASSSVGSLDKNIQY
TRBJ2-2	TRBD1	NA	TRBV5-6	14	ASSFSRDRGTGELF
TRBJ2-7	NA	NA	TRBV21-1	17	ASSKPPSTPGQVRYEQY
TRBJ2-1	TRBD2	NA	TRBV4-3	14	ASSQVPGLGYNEQF
TRBJ2-1	NA	NA	TRBV21-1	17	ASSKVRQRNKSDYNEQF
TRBJ2-3	TRBD2	NA	TRBV7-9	15	ASSSYTLAESTDTQY
TRBJ2-7	TRBD2	NA	TRBV27	15	ASSLKGRLAGDYEQY
TRBJ1-1	TRBD1	NA	TRBV2	12	ASTPRDRGDEAF
TRBJ2-1	NA	few	TRBV4-1	11	ASSQERVYEQF
TRBJ2-7	TRBD1	NA	TRBV12-5	13	ASGLTGTGVYEQY
TRBJ2-3	NA	NA	TRBV28	14	ASSRSGRGGTDTQY
TRBJ2-1	NA	few	TRBV2	13	ASSTQGPYYNEQF
NA	TRBD2	NA	TRBV29-1	13	SVGVAGGEANEQY
TRBJ2-1	NA	NA	TRBV5-6	10	ASSLQGHEQF
TRBJ1-3	NA	few	TRBV6-5	11	ASSSLSGNTIY
TRBJ2-3	TRBD2	NA	TRBV5-1	13	ASSLGAGSPHTQY
TRBJ2-3	TRBD1	NA	TRBV19	12	ASRPGQGTDTQY
TRBJ2-5	NA	NA	TRBV19	14	ASSNAGTGDQETQY
TRBJ1-2	NA	NA	TRBV28	11	ASLSDTSYGYT
TRBJ2-7	NA	NA	TRBV15	18	ATSRDLHFRAGPPTYEQY
TRBJ2-5	TRBD1	NA	TRBV6-1	11	ASAEGAGETQY
TRBJ2-1	TRBD1	NA	TRBV19	14	ASSIGGTGGRGEQF
TRBJ2-3	NA	once	TRBV5-4	16	ASSPPGGATDFTDTQY
TRBJ2-1	TRBD2	NA	TRBV15	14	ATSRGELAGHNEQF
TRBJ2-7	TRBD1	once	TRBV7-2	13	ASSILGTGTGEQY
TRBJ2-1	TRBD2	NA	TRBV6-5	13	ASSPRGTSNNEQF
TRBJ2-1	TRBD2	NA	TRBV30	13	AWSLRGAAYNEQF
TRBJ2-7	NA	NA	TRBV4-3	14	ASSSEITDYSYEQY
TRBJ2-7	TRBD1	once	TRBV5-1	15	ASSPRGAQGFSYEQY
TRBJ1-4	NA	NA	TRBV14	11	ASSQGHSEKLF
TRBJ2-7	TRBD2	NA	TRBV28	13	ASSFQWGRVYEQY
TRBJ2-5	NA	NA	TRBV6-5	13	ASSHDKTIQETQY
TRBJ2-7	TRBD1	NA	TRBV14	14	ASSQAETGFIYEQY
TRBJ2-3	NA	NA	TRBV4-3	14	ASSQDQWTGTDTQY
TRBJ1-6	NA	NA	TRBV10-3	11	AICQGHDSPLH
TRBJ2-2	TRBD2	NA	TRBV6-1	13	ASSDEGRDTGELF
TRBJ1-3	NA	NA	TRBV7-8	15	ASSLGRQHDSGNTIY
TRBJ2-3	TRBD2	once	TRBV19	12	AGEGTRGTDTQY
TRBJ1-3	NA	NA	TRBV28	15	ASSSLRGLSSGNTIY